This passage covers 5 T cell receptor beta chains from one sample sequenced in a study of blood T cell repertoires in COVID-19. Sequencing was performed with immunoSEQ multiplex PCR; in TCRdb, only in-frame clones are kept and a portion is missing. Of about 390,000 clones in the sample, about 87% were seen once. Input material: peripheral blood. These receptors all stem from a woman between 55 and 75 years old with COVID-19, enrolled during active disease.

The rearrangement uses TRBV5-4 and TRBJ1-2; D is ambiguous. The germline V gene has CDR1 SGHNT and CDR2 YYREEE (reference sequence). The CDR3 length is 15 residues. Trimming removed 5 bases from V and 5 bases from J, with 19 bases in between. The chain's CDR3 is CASRILGAALYGYTF. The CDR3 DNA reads TGTGCCAGCAGGATTCTAGGCGCAGCGTTGTATGGCTACACCTTC.

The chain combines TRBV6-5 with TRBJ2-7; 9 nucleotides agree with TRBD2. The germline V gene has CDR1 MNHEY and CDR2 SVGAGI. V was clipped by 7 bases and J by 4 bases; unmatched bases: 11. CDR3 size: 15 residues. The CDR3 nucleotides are TGTGCCAGCAACAACGGGCAGCGGGGGGCATACGAGCAGTACTTC. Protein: CASNNGQRGAYEQYF.

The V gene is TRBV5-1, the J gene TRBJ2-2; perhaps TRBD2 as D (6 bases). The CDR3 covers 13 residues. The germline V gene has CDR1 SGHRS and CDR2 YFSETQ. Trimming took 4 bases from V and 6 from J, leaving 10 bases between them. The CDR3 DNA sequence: TGCGCCAGCAGCCCCACGGGGGCCGGGGAGCTGTTTTTT. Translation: CASSPTGAGELFF. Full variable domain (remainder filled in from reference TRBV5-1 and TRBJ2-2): KAGVTQTPRYLIKTRGQQVTLSCSPISGHRSVSWYQQTPGQGLQFLFEYFSETQRNKGNFPGRFSGRQFSNSRSEMNVSTLELGDSALYLCASSPTGAGELFFGEGSRLTVL.

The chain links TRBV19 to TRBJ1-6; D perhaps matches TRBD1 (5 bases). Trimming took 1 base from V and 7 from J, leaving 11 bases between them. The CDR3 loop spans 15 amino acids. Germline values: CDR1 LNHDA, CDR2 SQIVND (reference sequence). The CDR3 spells CASSIVGGGNSPLHF. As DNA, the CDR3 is TGTGCCAGTAGTATAGTCGGGGGAGGCAATTCACCCCTCCACTTT.

CDR3: CASSFAVGGGFDTQYF. The CDR3 DNA follows: TGTGCCAGCAGTTTTGCCGTAGGGGGCGGGTTTGATACGCAGTATTTT. The rearrangement uses TRBV27 and TRBJ2-3, with 7 bases aligning to TRBD1. V shed 3 bases, J shed 6 bases, and the junction held 12 bases outside the gene matches. Per the germline V gene, CDR1 is MNHEY and CDR2 is SMNVEV (reference sequence). This CDR3 has 16 amino acids.